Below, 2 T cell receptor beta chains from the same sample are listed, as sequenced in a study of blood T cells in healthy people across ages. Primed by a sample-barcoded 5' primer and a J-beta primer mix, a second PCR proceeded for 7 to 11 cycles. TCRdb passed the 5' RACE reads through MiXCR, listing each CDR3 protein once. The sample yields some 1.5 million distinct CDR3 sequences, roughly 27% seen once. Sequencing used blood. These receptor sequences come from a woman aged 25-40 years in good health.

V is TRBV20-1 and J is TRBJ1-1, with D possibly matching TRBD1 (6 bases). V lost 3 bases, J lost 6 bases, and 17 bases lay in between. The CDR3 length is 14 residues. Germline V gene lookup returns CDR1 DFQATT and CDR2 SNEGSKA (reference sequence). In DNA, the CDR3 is TGCAGTGCTAGTAATCCTCTACAGGGCGCTGAAGCTTTCTTT. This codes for CSASNPLQGAEAFF.

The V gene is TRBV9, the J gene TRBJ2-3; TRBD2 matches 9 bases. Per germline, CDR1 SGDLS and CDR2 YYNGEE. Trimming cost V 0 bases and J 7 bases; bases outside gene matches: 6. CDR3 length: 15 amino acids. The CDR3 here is CASSVESSGEYTQYF. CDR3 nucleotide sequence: TGTGCCAGCAGCGTAGAGTCTAGCGGGGAGTATACGCAGTATTTT.